The TCR beta chain described here comes from a study of radiotherapy plus CTLA-4 blockade in lung cancer. Study-level points and caveats: Radiotherapy plus ipilimumab was followed by expansion in blood of tumor-derived TCR clones.

The CDR3 has 12 amino acids. With 4 bases removed from V and 5 bases from J, the gap between germline ends came to 5 bases. CDR1 is SGHTA and CDR2 is FQGTGA in the germline V gene. Concerning this clone: Its antigen is as yet unknown.

This table comes from immunoSEQ multiplex PCR, and its TCRdb copy is limited to in-frame clones, with some not included. The data hold approximately 97,000 clones, with roughly 85% observed a single time. The sample was peripheral blood, taken from a patient treated with radiotherapy plus ipilimumab. This receptor was obtained from a human donor with non-small cell lung cancer who had stable disease on radiotherapy plus ipilimumab. This chain connects TRBV7-3 to TRBJ2-2; no clear D gene. CDR3 nucleotides: TGTGCCAGCAGCTCAAGAACCGGGGAGCTGTTTTTT. Residues: CASSSRTGELFF.